Shown below are 2 T cell receptor beta chains from a single sample sequenced in a study of blood T cell repertoires in COVID-19. The repertoire was sequenced with immunoSEQ multiplex PCR; TCRdb's copy has only in-frame clones and lacks some. The profile shows 150,000 to 200,000 clones, 87% of them singletons. Sequencing input: peripheral blood. These TCRs come from a man younger than 30 with active or convalescent COVID-19.

J is TRBJ2-5 and V is TRBV19, with TRBD2 matching 11 bases. Trimming at V came to 0 bases and at J to 1 base, leaving 10 bases not matched to a gene. Germline V gene data show CDR1 as LNHDA and CDR2 as SQIVND (reference sequence). The CDR3 runs to 19 residues. CDR3 coding DNA: TGTGCCAGTAGTATAGATCTATGGGCTACTAGCGGGAGCCAAGAGACCCAGTACTTC. It specifies CASSIDLWATSGSQETQYF.

This rearrangement joins TRBV12-3 or TRBV12-4 to TRBJ1-2, with D unresolved. Trimming cost V 7 bases and J 8 bases, with 14 bases left between them. This CDR3 comprises 12 residues. The CDR3: CASTPRGGGYTF. CDR3 sequence (DNA): TGTGCCAGCACCCCGCGAGGTGGGGGCTACACCTTC.